One and the same sample provided the 19 T cell receptor beta chains below, sequenced in a study of blood T cells in healthy people across ages. Together with a sample-barcoded 5' primer, a J-beta primer mix was included in a second PCR lasting roughly 7 to 11 cycles. TCRdb re-called the 5' RACE reads with MiXCR, one entry per CDR3 protein. The sample lists approximately 2,000,000 distinct CDR3 sequences, about two fifths occurring once. Sequenced: blood. These TCRs come from a human donor in good health.

This clonotype appeared a few times. J is TRBJ2-1 and V is TRBV11-2; D may be TRBD2 (5 bases). The CDR3 runs to 13 residues. Trimming removed 5 bases at V and 7 bases at J, with 12 bases between. Looked up from germline, CDR1 is SGHAT and CDR2 is FQNNGV. CDR3 sequence reads: CASSQLRGNEQFF. DNA of the CDR3: TGTGCCAGCAGCCAGCTGCGAGGGAATGAGCAGTTCTTC.

This clonotype has more than one count but fewer than ten. The rearrangement links TRBV12-5 to TRBJ2-7; no definite D call. V lost 0 bases, J lost 0 bases, and 24 bases lay in between. Germline V gene lookup returns CDR1 LGHNT and CDR2 FRNRAP. This CDR3 has 20 residues. The CDR3 here is CASGLVLERFDRSSSYEQYF. The CDR3 region has the DNA TGTGCTAGTGGTTTGGTACTTGAAAGGTTCGACCGCTCCAGCTCCTACGAGCAGTACTTC.

This clonotype was detected only a few times. The CDR3 sequence: CASSDLAGDAYNEQFF. The CDR3 nucleotides are TGTGCCAGCAGCGACCTAGCGGGGGACGCCTACAATGAGCAGTTCTTC. V and J are TRBV5-5 and TRBJ2-1, with 10 bases that match TRBD2. Looked up from germline, CDR1 is SGHKS and CDR2 is YYEKEE (reference sequence). The V gene end was trimmed by 4 bases and the J gene end by 2 bases; junction bases not matched to a gene: 6. The CDR3 extends over 16 amino acids.

The chain joins TRBV4-1 to TRBJ2-4, with 7 bases aligning to TRBD2. Germline V gene sequence: CDR1 MGHRA, CDR2 YSYEKL. With 2 bases clipped from V and 13 bases from J, the junction kept 14 bases outside the gene matches. There are 15 residues in the CDR3. The DNA of the CDR3 is TGCGCCAGCAGCCAATCACTTGAAGCGGGGTACAAGCAGTACTTC. Translating gives CASSQSLEAGYKQYF.

The rearrangement links TRBV6-4 to TRBJ1-2; D not certain. The germline gives CDR1 MRHNA, CDR2 SNTAGT. This CDR3 spans 12 amino acids. V lost 2 bases to trimming and J lost 7 bases, with 8 bases between them. In DNA, the CDR3 is TGTGCCAGCAGTGACCACTACCGTGGCTACACCTTC. Translated: CASSDHYRGYTF.

This clonotype was found a few times. The gene calls are TRBV7-9 and TRBJ2-7; the D gene is possibly TRBD1 (6 bases). The CDR3 is 15 amino acids. V gave up 1 base and J gave up 3 bases, with 13 bases separating them. Germline assignment: CDR1 SEHNR and CDR2 FQNEAQ (reference sequence). In nucleotides, the CDR3 is TGTGCCAGCAGCTTAGGACAGGACTTGATCTACGAGCAGTACTTC. Translation gives CASSLGQDLIYEQYF.

The chain joins TRBV20-1 to TRBJ2-6; no clear D gene. Germline V gene data show CDR1 as DFQATT and CDR2 as SNEGSKA (reference sequence). Trimming stripped 1 base from V and 3 bases from J, with 7 bases between. The CDR3 consists of 14 residues. The CDR3 nucleotides are TGCAGTGCTAGAGCGGATAATGGGGCCAACGTCCTGACTTTC. This sequence encodes CSARADNGANVLTF.

The chain is built from TRBV19 and TRBJ2-4; D may be TRBD1 or TRBD2 (5 bases each). The J call may be incorrect, as the DNA end agrees better with TRBJ2-7. Germline V gene lookup returns CDR1 LNHDA and CDR2 SQIVND (reference sequence). The CDR3 totals 15 residues. The CDR3 is CASSKFRDGPYEQYF. The CDR3 coding sequence is TGTGCCAGTAGTAAGTTCCGGGACGGCCCCTACGAGCAGTACTTC.

The rearrangement uses TRBV6-1 and TRBJ1-2; TRBD1 agrees at 7 bases. V lost 6 bases to trimming and J lost 6 bases; unmatched junction nucleotides: 13. CDR1 is MNHNS and CDR2 is SASEGT in the germline V gene. This CDR3 has 15 residues. The CDR3 reads CASSVVTTGANGYTF. CDR3 nucleotides: TGTGCCAGCAGCGTTGTAACCACAGGGGCGAATGGCTACACCTTC.

This clonotype was seen only a few times. The CDR3 DNA sequence: TGTGCCAGCAGCTTACAGGGGGCGCGGGCTGAAGCTTTCTTT. Its translation: CASSLQGARAEAFF. The chain recombines TRBV7-2 with TRBJ1-1, with 8 bases identical to TRBD1. Germline-derived CDR1 and CDR2 are SGHTA and FQGNSA. J was trimmed by 6 bases and V by 2 bases; bases with no gene match: 5. The CDR3 is 14 residues long.

This clonotype was recorded only once. The CDR3, as DNA: TGTGCCAGCAGCTCCCTCCGCAGCGGGGGGGCAAAAAAGGACCAAGAGACCCAGTACTTC. Translating gives CASSSLRSGGAKKDQETQYF. The chain employs TRBV11-2 and TRBJ2-5, with 10 bases identical to TRBD2. This CDR3 comprises 20 residues. J gave up 0 bases and V 4 bases, and 17 bases lay outside the gene matches. Germline V gene lookup returns CDR1 SGHAT and CDR2 FQNNGV.

This clonotype was counted a single time. This chain joins TRBV7-9 and TRBJ1-1; D is unresolved. The V gene lost 4 bases and the J gene lost 4 bases, with 13 bases spanning the gap. Germline V lookup: CDR1 SEHNR, CDR2 FQNEAQ (reference sequence). This CDR3 contains 14 residues. The CDR3 DNA reads as TGTGCCAGCAGCTCCGAAAGGGCCATCACTGAAGCTTTCTTT. This gives the protein CASSSERAITEAFF.

V and J are TRBV6-1 and TRBJ1-2; D unresolved. V was pared by 2 bases and J by 2 bases, with 9 bases between. Germline CDR1 and CDR2: MNHNS and SASEGT. CDR3 size: 14 residues. The CDR3 nucleotides read TGTGCCAGCAGTGAATGGCCTTTGAACTATGGCTACACCTTC. Residues: CASSEWPLNYGYTF.

This clonotype was counted only a few times. The chain recombines TRBV5-1 with TRBJ2-5; 9 positions agree with TRBD1. The CDR3 runs 15 residues. V shed 3 bases and J 2 bases; nucleotides not matched to a gene: 5. Per the germline V gene, CDR1 is SGHRS and CDR2 is YFSETQ. The CDR3 spells CASSSTGGRQETQYF. The CDR3 DNA reads TGCGCCAGCAGCTCCACAGGGGGCAGGCAAGAGACCCAGTACTTC.

To note about this clonotype: A junction boundary mismatches the germline segment, possibly from a read error. The chain is built from TRBV4-3 and TRBJ2-3, with D unclear. CDR1 and CDR2 from the germline V gene are LGHNA and YSLEER. This CDR3 is built from 14 residues. CDR3 nucleotides: TGCGCCAGCAGCCCCCAGGATCGCACAGATATGCAGTATTTT. Translating gives CASSPQDRTDMQYF.

As DNA, the CDR3 is TGTGCCAGCAGCCAAGATACCCTAGAAGTGGGACAGGGACATGAGACCCAGTACTTC. As protein: CASSQDTLEVGQGHETQYF. The genes are TRBV3-1 and TRBJ2-5; 9 nucleotides agree with TRBD1. The germline V gene encodes CDR1 LGHDT and CDR2 YNNKEL (reference sequence). With V trimmed by 0 bases and J by 5 bases, 16 bases remained unmatched. The CDR3 is made up of 19 amino acids.

V and J are TRBV7-9 and TRBJ2-5, with 9 bases that match TRBD1. Germline V gene lookup returns CDR1 SEHNR and CDR2 FQNEAQ (reference sequence). With V trimmed by 8 bases and J by 5 bases, 3 bases remained unmatched. The CDR3 runs 12 residues. Written as DNA, the CDR3 is TGTGCCAGCGGACAGGGGTGGGAGACCCAGTACTTC. Its translation is CASGQGWETQYF.

V usage is TRBV4-3 and J usage is TRBJ1-3; D not resolved. This CDR3 is 13 amino acids long. The germline gives CDR1 LGHNA, CDR2 YSLEER. V lost 1 base, J lost 3 bases, and 4 bases lay in between. This CDR3 is CASSQVDGNTIYF. CDR3 bases: TGCGCCAGCAGCCAAGTCGATGGAAACACCATATATTTT.

As concerns this clonotype: Its ends do not fully match the called genes, so a read error is possible. This chain uses TRBV12-3 or TRBV12-4 with TRBJ2-1; D not certain. This CDR3 is built from 11 residues. This CDR3 reads CASSQTNERFF. DNA of the CDR3: TGTGCCAGCAGCCAAACCAATGAGCGGTTCTTC.